These T cell receptor beta chains were read from a single sample in a study of cytomegalovirus exposure and HLA in healthy donors. Profiled with immunoSEQ multiplex PCR; TCRdb holds only in-frame clones, not every one. The data contain 90,000 to 120,000 clones, 60% to 75% of them singletons. Sequencing input: PBMCs. The receptors shown here come from a man aged 25-45 years in good health and CMV-seronegative. The CDR3 runs from the conserved cysteine through the conserved F or W. The D gene is left open where the match is weak. Clone size is shown for a subset of rows, as once, few, many or a class of expanded clone.

D gene | J gene | V gene | clone size | CDR3 protein | CDR3 DNA
TRBD1 | TRBJ1-2 | TRBV18 | NA | CASSPLPPGQGHYGYTF | TGTGCCAGCTCACCACTTCCCCCGGGACAGGGGCACTATGGCTACACCTTC
TRBD1 | TRBJ1-6 | TRBV30 | few | CATLQGDSYNSPLHF | TGTGCCACACTACAGGGGGACTCCTATAATTCACCCCTCCACTTT
TRBD2 | TRBJ2-1 | TRBV11-3 | once | CASSPPRGTSSSNEQFF | TGTGCCAGCAGCCCTCCCAGGGGGACTAGCTCCTCCAATGAGCAGTTCTTC
TRBD1 | TRBJ1-2 | TRBV7-9 | NA | CSSSATGTGENYGYTF | TGTTCCAGCAGCGCTACCGGGACAGGGGAAAACTATGGCTACACCTTC
NA | TRBJ2-4 | TRBV28 | few | CASRPTRNVAKNIQYF | TGTGCCAGCAGACCGACAAGAAATGTAGCCAAAAACATTCAGTACTTC
NA | TRBJ1-2 | TRBV10-3 | NA | CAVTSDRYYGYTF | TGTGCCGTTACTAGTGACAGGTACTATGGCTACACCTTC
NA | TRBJ2-3 | TRBV7-3 | NA | CASSLGQNTDTQYF | TGTGCCAGCAGCCTCGGACAGAACACAGATACGCAGTATTTT
NA | TRBJ2-7 | TRBV6-5 | NA | CASRGENLYEQYF | TGTGCCAGCAGGGGAGAGAATCTCTACGAGCAGTACTTC
NA | TRBJ2-7 | TRBV7-9 | NA | CASSGGAGQRTYEQYF | TGTGCCAGCAGCGGCGGCGCGGGACAGAGAACCTACGAGCAGTACTTC
TRBD2 | TRBJ2-3 | TRBV29-1 | NA | CSVEDSGTRGTDTQYF | TGCAGCGTTGAAGATAGCGGGACTAGGGGCACAGATACGCAGTATTTT
NA | TRBJ2-5 | TRBV9 | NA | CASSVETRGWETQYF | TGTGCCAGCAGCGTAGAAACACGGGGGTGGGAGACCCAGTACTTC
NA | TRBJ2-7 | TRBV14 | NA | CASSRTRQAEQYF | TGTGCCAGCAGCCGGACCAGACAGGCCGAGCAGTACTTC
TRBD1 | TRBJ1-1 | TRBV19 | NA | CATKGGTANTEAFF | TGTGCCACCAAAGGGGGGACAGCCAACACTGAAGCTTTCTTT
NA | TRBJ2-7 | TRBV27 | NA | CASSLAGKATYEQYF | TGTGCCAGCAGTTTAGCCGGGAAGGCCACCTACGAGCAGTACTTC
NA | TRBJ2-7 | TRBV5-1 | NA | CASSLRTEDYEQYF | TGCGCCAGCAGCTTGAGAACAGAAGACTACGAGCAGTACTTC
TRBD1 | TRBJ2-6 | TRBV28 | NA | CASRTGDGANVLTF | TGTGCCAGCAGGACAGGGGACGGGGCCAACGTCCTGACTTTC
NA | TRBJ1-2 | TRBV5-1 | NA | CASSAGLYYGYTF | TGCGCCAGCAGCGCGGGACTCTACTATGGCTACACCTTC
TRBD2 | TRBJ2-1 | TRBV7-3 | NA | CASSTLAGGYNEQFF | TGTGCCAGCAGCACCCTAGCGGGGGGGTACAATGAGCAGTTCTTC
NA | TRBJ1-5 | TRBV7-2 | NA | CASSLDFGPQHF | TGTGCCAGCAGCTTAGACTTCGGGCCCCAGCATTTT
NA | TRBJ1-2 | TRBV7-3 | NA | CASSPDPAEGYTF | TGTGCCAGCAGCCCTGACCCAGCGGAGGGCTACACCTTC
TRBD2 | TRBJ2-7 | TRBV5-1 | NA | CASSWGGGLAGPYEQYF | TGCGCCAGCAGCTGGGGGGGTGGCCTAGCGGGGCCCTACGAGCAGTACTTC
NA | TRBJ2-3 | TRBV5-1 | NA | CASSSTGEPDTQYF | TGCGCCAGCAGCTCAACGGGGGAGCCAGATACGCAGTATTTT
TRBD1 | TRBJ2-2 | TRBV5-1 | NA | CASSDGQAALTGELFF | TGCGCCAGCAGCGATGGACAGGCCGCCCTAACCGGGGAGCTGTTTTTT
TRBD2 | TRBJ2-7 | TRBV5-4 | NA | CASSEGLAGGRAYEQYF | TGTGCCAGCAGTGAGGGACTAGCGGGAGGTAGGGCCTACGAGCAGTACTTC
TRBD2 | TRBJ2-7 | TRBV29-1 | few | CSVLAGRGYEQYF | TGCAGCGTTTTAGCGGGGAGGGGTTACGAGCAGTACTTC
TRBD1 | TRBJ1-1 | TRBV6-5 | NA | CASRDGTGDTEAFF | TGTGCCAGCAGGGACGGGACAGGGGACACTGAAGCTTTCTTT
TRBD1 | TRBJ1-3 | TRBV7-6 | NA | CASSRTGGRSGNTIYF | TGTGCCAGCAGCCGAACAGGGGGCCGATCTGGAAACACCATATATTTT
NA | TRBJ2-3 | TRBV28 | NA | CASRGTSTDTQYF | TGTGCCTCGCGGGGGACAAGCACAGATACGCAGTATTTT
NA | TRBJ2-2 | TRBV27 | NA | CASSSRLLANTGELFF | TGTGCCAGCAGTTCCCGTCTCCTCGCGAACACCGGGGAGCTGTTTTTT
NA | TRBJ1-1 | TRBV2 | NA | CASSEALAGRGLTPAFF | TGTGCCAGCAGTGAAGCGCTGGCAGGGAGGGGGTTAACTCCGGCTTTCTTT
TRBD2 | TRBJ2-5 | TRBV30 | NA | CAWSVRLAGEQQYF | TGTGCCTGGAGTGTTCGACTAGCGGGGGAGCAGCAGTACTTC
NA | TRBJ2-2 | TRBV19 | NA | CASRLGGIGELFF | TGTGCCAGTAGGCTGGGGGGAATCGGGGAGCTGTTTTTT